These T cell receptor beta chains were read from a single sample in a study of neurological immune-mediated disorders. From the 5' RACE reads, TCRdb called clonotypes with MiXCR, one entry per CDR3 protein. The sample lists roughly 80,000 distinct CDR3 sequences, 17% occurring once. The sample was PBMCs. These receptors came from a woman in her 40s in good health. CDR3s include the opening cysteine and the closing phenylalanine or tryptophan. D genes are given only for firm matches. Clone size is given for some rows only: seen once, a few or many times, or a class if the clone is expanded.

V	J	size	D	CDR3	DNA
TRBV5-1	TRBJ1-6	many	TRBD1	CASSPDRGVPLHF	TGCGCCAGCAGCCCGGACAGGGGCGTCCCCCTCCACTTT
TRBV27	TRBJ2-1	few	-	CASRASYNEQFF	TGTGCCAGCCGGGCTTCCTACAATGAGCAGTTCTTC
TRBV3-1	TRBJ1-1	many	-	CASSQADGSEAFF	TGTGCCAGCAGCCAAGCGGATGGAAGTGAAGCTTTCTTT
TRBV18	TRBJ1-2	many	-	CASSPTEGSQGYTF	TGTGCCAGCTCACCAACGGAGGGGTCCCAGGGCTACACCTTC
TRBV7-2	TRBJ1-5	many	-	CASSQGRTRPQHF	TGTGCCAGCAGCCAGGGACGGACACGGCCCCAGCATTTT
TRBV7-2	TRBJ2-5	many	-	CASSFVAGHQETQYF	TGTGCCAGCAGCTTTGTCGCAGGACACCAAGAGACCCAGTACTTC
TRBV29-1	TRBJ2-1	many	TRBD2	CSVEGGGVWDEQFF	TGCAGCGTTGAGGGCGGGGGGGTCTGGGATGAGCAGTTCTTC
TRBV20-1	TRBJ2-5	few	TRBD2	CSALGGGGVETQYF	TGCAGTGCACTAGGGGGCGGGGGGGTCGAGACCCAGTACTTC
TRBV11-3	TRBJ2-1	-	-	CASSLTGSSYNEQFF	TGTGCCAGCAGCTTGACAGGCAGCTCCTACAATGAGCAGTTCTTC
TRBV7-2	TRBJ2-7	-	TRBD2	CASSGRGLAGVPYEQYF	TGTGCCAGCAGCGGCAGGGGACTAGCGGGGGTCCCCTACGAGCAGTACTTC
TRBV5-5	TRBJ1-2	many	TRBD1	CASSWPGTGEGYTF	TGTGCCAGCAGCTGGCCCGGGACAGGGGAAGGCTACACCTTC
TRBV20-1	TRBJ1-2	many	-	CSASTGGSYGYTF	TGCAGTGCTAGTACAGGAGGGTCCTATGGCTACACCTTC
TRBV20-1	TRBJ2-7	-	-	CSASLTVAYEQYF	TGCAGTGCTAGTCTTACTGTCGCCTACGAGCAGTACTTC
TRBV5-1	TRBJ1-2	many	TRBD1	CASSRGDSPQGGYTF	TGCGCCAGCAGCAGGGGGGACAGTCCCCAGGGAGGCTACACCTTC
TRBV27	TRBJ1-1	many	TRBD1	CASSSSPDRGFPEAFF	TGTGCCAGCAGTTCGTCACCCGACAGGGGCTTCCCTGAAGCTTTCTTT
TRBV7-2	TRBJ2-3	many	-	CASSSNLAVGTDTQYF	TGTGCCAGCAGCTCCAACTTGGCAGTCGGTACAGATACGCAGTATTTT
TRBV7-2	TRBJ1-3	many	-	CASSSPGGTRDTIYF	TGTGCCAGCAGCTCCCCGGGTGGGACGAGGGACACCATATATTTT
TRBV29-1	TRBJ2-5	many	-	CSARDVQETQYF	TGCAGCGCCAGGGACGTTCAAGAGACCCAGTACTTC
TRBV12-3/TRBV12-4	TRBJ2-3	many	-	CASNLNLGPDTQYF	TGTGCCAGCAACCTGAACCTCGGTCCAGATACGCAGTATTTT
TRBV5-1	TRBJ2-7	many	TRBD1	CASSPDRVHEQYF	TGCGCCAGCAGCCCGGACAGGGTCCACGAGCAGTACTTC
TRBV12-3/TRBV12-4	TRBJ2-3	many	-	CASTPRRFTDTQYF	TGTGCCAGCACCCCTCGGCGGTTCACAGATACGCAGTATTTT
TRBV7-2	TRBJ1-1	many	-	CASSLGHAGAGRLRTTEAFF	TGTGCCAGCAGCTTAGGTCATGCGGGGGCAGGCCGTTTAAGAACCACTGAAGCTTTCTTT
TRBV6-1	TRBJ1-1	many	TRBD1	CASTYRGETEAFF	TGTGCCAGCACCTACAGGGGGGAGACTGAAGCTTTCTTT
TRBV12-3/TRBV12-4	TRBJ2-3	many	TRBD1	CASSLVRDRADTQYF	TGTGCCAGCAGTTTAGTAAGGGACAGGGCAGATACGCAGTATTTT
TRBV4-2	TRBJ1-2	few	-	CASSHPGQPVYGYTF	TGTGCCAGCAGCCACCCCGGACAGCCAGTCTATGGCTACACCTTC
TRBV11-1	TRBJ1-4	many	-	CASSSDRTNEKLFF	TGTGCCAGCAGCTCGGACCGAACTAATGAAAAACTGTTTTTT
TRBV6-1	TRBJ2-6	few	-	CASSERGASGANVLTF	TGTGCCAGCAGTGAACGGGGGGCCTCTGGGGCCAACGTCCTGACTTTC
TRBV5-1	TRBJ2-1	-	TRBD2	CASSPGLAGFSQFF	TGCGCCAGCAGCCCAGGACTAGCGGGGTTCTCGCAGTTCTTC
TRBV5-5	TRBJ1-2	many	-	CASSLAGSYGYTF	TGTGCCAGCAGCTTGGCAGGGTCCTACGGCTACACCTTC
TRBV20-1	TRBJ2-7	-	-	CSAPRSGSYEQYF	TGCAGTGCACCTAGGTCGGGTAGCTACGAGCAGTACTTC
TRBV20-1	TRBJ2-4	many	-	CSASKGDLAKNIQYF	TGCAGTGCTAGTAAGGGGGACCTAGCCAAAAACATTCAGTACTTC
TRBV6-2/TRBV6-3	TRBJ2-3	many	-	CASSYSWLIERTDTQYF	TGTGCCAGCAGTTACTCCTGGCTCATCGAACGCACAGATACGCAGTATTTT
TRBV12-3/TRBV12-4	TRBJ2-2	-	-	CASTSFSGSSTGELFF	TGTGCCAGCACCTCATTTAGCGGTAGCAGCACCGGGGAGCTGTTTTTT
TRBV5-1	TRBJ2-1	-	-	CASSLRAELYNEQFF	TGCGCCAGCAGCTTACGAGCGGAACTCTACAATGAGCAGTTCTTC
TRBV4-2	TRBJ2-3	many	-	CASSQEGYGRSDTQYF	TGTGCCAGCAGCCAAGAAGGTTACGGACGATCAGATACGCAGTATTTT
TRBV2	TRBJ1-2	many	TRBD1	CASSGGQGVYGYTF	TGTGCCAGCAGTGGGGGACAGGGGGTCTATGGCTACACCTTC
TRBV15	TRBJ2-5	many	-	CATSRAAEETQYF	TGTGCCACCAGCAGAGCTGCGGAAGAGACCCAGTACTTC
TRBV15	TRBJ1-3	many	-	CATSRQGDGNTIYF	TGTGCCACCAGCAGACAGGGAGATGGAAACACCATATATTTT
TRBV6-5	TRBJ1-1	many	-	CASSYIPGIEAFF	TGTGCCAGCAGTTATATCCCCGGGATTGAAGCTTTCTTT
TRBV20-1	TRBJ1-2	-	TRBD1	CSASPPGQGNYGYTF	TGCAGTGCTAGCCCACCTGGACAGGGAAACTATGGCTACACCTTC
TRBV12-3/TRBV12-4	TRBJ2-5	many	-	CASRKGLVAGGKGETQYF	TGTGCCAGCCGGAAGGGGTTGGTTGCAGGGGGGAAGGGAGAGACCCAGTACTTC
TRBV25-1	TRBJ1-2	many	TRBD1	CASSVDRGGYTF	TGTGCCAGCAGTGTGGACAGGGGAGGCTACACCTTC
TRBV20-1	TRBJ1-6	many	-	CSALWRGGWYNSPLHF	TGCAGTGCTCTCTGGAGGGGGGGTTGGTATAATTCACCCCTCCACTTT
TRBV7-2	TRBJ2-3	many	TRBD2	CASSLGAGGNTDTQYF	TGTGCCAGCAGCTTAGGGGCGGGGGGGAATACAGATACGCAGTATTTT